A selection of T cell receptor beta chains follows, all from one sample in a study of metastatic and nonmetastatic thyroid tumors. TCRdb re-called the PCR reads with MiXCR. The table includes roughly 50,000 clones, over 20% detected once. The material sequenced was blood. Source of these receptors: a male donor with papillary thyroid cancer or a benign thyroid nodule (not recorded which). Some clones in this sample may be carry-over from other donors' samples. CDR3s include the opening cysteine and the closing phenylalanine or tryptophan. The D gene is left open where the match is weak. Some rows have no size entry. The others give once, few or many, or a class for an expanded clone.

d_gene: NA
v_gene: TRBV5-1
j_gene: TRBJ2-7
abundance: many
CDR3nt: TGCGCCAGCAGCCTGACAGGCTACGAGCAGTACTTC
CDR3aa: CASSLTGYEQYF

d_gene: NA
v_gene: TRBV27
j_gene: TRBJ1-2
abundance: few
CDR3nt: TGTGCCAGCACCAACTCGGGAGGGATGGGCTATGGCTACACCTTC
CDR3aa: CASTNSGGMGYGYTF

d_gene: TRBD2
v_gene: TRBV27
j_gene: TRBJ2-7
abundance: NA
CDR3nt: TGTGCCAGCAGGACTAGCGCCCTCCACGAGCAGTACTTC
CDR3aa: CASRTSALHEQYF

d_gene: NA
v_gene: TRBV2
j_gene: TRBJ2-7
abundance: NA
CDR3nt: TGTGCCAGCAGTGGGATAGGACGCTCCTACGAGCAGTACTTC
CDR3aa: CASSGIGRSYEQYF

d_gene: TRBD2
v_gene: TRBV2
j_gene: TRBJ2-1
abundance: few
CDR3nt: TGTGCCGGCAGGGTAGCGGGAGCGGGGGGCCATGAGCAGTTCTTC
CDR3aa: CAGRVAGAGGHEQFF

d_gene: NA
v_gene: TRBV19
j_gene: TRBJ1-2
abundance: few
CDR3nt: TGTGCCAGTAGCATTACTGTTTCACCAAGTGGCTACACCTTC
CDR3aa: CASSITVSPSGYTF

d_gene: NA
v_gene: TRBV19
j_gene: TRBJ1-1
abundance: many
CDR3nt: TGTGCCAGTAGTATGGCGGGTTCTAACACTGAAGCTTTCTTT
CDR3aa: CASSMAGSNTEAFF

d_gene: NA
v_gene: TRBV3-1
j_gene: TRBJ2-7
abundance: NA
CDR3nt: TGTGCCAGCAGCGGGACCGGGACCCTCTACGAGAAGTACTTC
CDR3aa: CASSGTGTLYEKYF

d_gene: NA
v_gene: TRBV25-1
j_gene: TRBJ2-7
abundance: few
CDR3nt: TGTGCCAGCAGTGATCTAAGTACCTACGAGCAGTACTTC
CDR3aa: CASSDLSTYEQYF

d_gene: TRBD1
v_gene: TRBV20-1
j_gene: TRBJ1-2
abundance: NA
CDR3nt: TGCAGTGCTAGGCAAAACAGGGGTAACTATGGCTACACCTTC
CDR3aa: CSARQNRGNYGYTF

d_gene: TRBD1
v_gene: TRBV12-3/TRBV12-4
j_gene: TRBJ1-3
abundance: many
CDR3nt: TGTGCCAGCAGGACAGGGAGCTCTGGAAACACCATATATTTT
CDR3aa: CASRTGSSGNTIYF

d_gene: NA
v_gene: TRBV20-1
j_gene: TRBJ2-1
abundance: many
CDR3nt: TGCAGTGAGAGGGACTCTCAGGGAGGAGGGGCTGAGCAGTTCTTC
CDR3aa: CSERDSQGGGAEQFF

d_gene: TRBD1
v_gene: TRBV28
j_gene: TRBJ2-1
abundance: few
CDR3nt: TGTGCCAGCAGTCTTACAGGGGGCGCGCTGAATGAGCAGTTCTTC
CDR3aa: CASSLTGGALNEQFF

d_gene: NA
v_gene: TRBV4-1
j_gene: TRBJ1-6
abundance: NA
CDR3nt: TGCGCCAGCAGCCAAGAAGCGATGTTACCCCTCCACTTT
CDR3aa: CASSQEAMLPLHF

d_gene: NA
v_gene: TRBV20-1
j_gene: TRBJ1-5
abundance: many
CDR3nt: TGCAGTGTAGGAGGGAAGGGCAATCAGCCCCAGCATTTT
CDR3aa: CSVGGKGNQPQHF

d_gene: TRBD1
v_gene: TRBV10-3
j_gene: TRBJ1-5
abundance: NA
CDR3nt: TGTGCCATCAGTGAGAAGACAGGGGTTAATCAGCCCCAGCATTTT
CDR3aa: CAISEKTGVNQPQHF

d_gene: TRBD1
v_gene: TRBV24-1
j_gene: TRBJ2-2
abundance: NA
CDR3nt: TGTGCCACAAGGGACAGGGGGCAAAGGGACACCGTGGAGTTGTTTTTT
CDR3aa: CATRDRGQRDTVELFF

d_gene: TRBD1
v_gene: TRBV6-4
j_gene: TRBJ2-7
abundance: NA
CDR3nt: TGTGCCAGCACCTCGGACAGGGGCACCTACGAGCAGTACTTC
CDR3aa: CASTSDRGTYEQYF

d_gene: NA
v_gene: TRBV28
j_gene: TRBJ2-3
abundance: few
CDR3nt: TGTGCCAGCAGTGGGGGGACTCCTATCACAGATACGCAGTATTTT
CDR3aa: CASSGGTPITDTQYF

d_gene: NA
v_gene: TRBV6-1
j_gene: TRBJ2-2
abundance: NA
CDR3nt: TGTGCCAGCAGGGGAGTGGACGCAACCTCCGGGGAGCTGTTTTTT
CDR3aa: CASRGVDATSGELFF

d_gene: NA
v_gene: TRBV6-1
j_gene: TRBJ1-4
abundance: many
CDR3nt: TGTGCCAGCGCGGGGGGAAATAGCGTCGGGGATGAAAAACTGTTTTTT
CDR3aa: CASAGGNSVGDEKLFF

d_gene: NA
v_gene: TRBV6-2/TRBV6-3
j_gene: TRBJ1-2
abundance: NA
CDR3nt: TGTGCCAGCAGGAGTGCGGGTGGCTACACCTTC
CDR3aa: CASRSAGGYTF

d_gene: TRBD2
v_gene: TRBV4-1
j_gene: TRBJ2-1
abundance: many
CDR3nt: TGCGCCAGCAGCCAAGCGGCTAGCGGGAGCCACAATGAGCAGTTCTTC
CDR3aa: CASSQAASGSHNEQFF

d_gene: NA
v_gene: TRBV19
j_gene: TRBJ1-5
abundance: few
CDR3nt: TGTGCCAGTAGTATTCGGTCCGTCGGCAGCAATCAGCCCCAGCATTTT
CDR3aa: CASSIRSVGSNQPQHF

d_gene: TRBD1
v_gene: TRBV19
j_gene: TRBJ2-7
abundance: few
CDR3nt: TGTGCCAGTAGTACTATTGACAGGGCCTCCTACGAGCAGTACTTC
CDR3aa: CASSTIDRASYEQYF

d_gene: TRBD1
v_gene: TRBV12-3/TRBV12-4
j_gene: TRBJ2-3
abundance: many
CDR3nt: TGTGCCAGCACTCAAGAATTAGGGACAGGGCTATTCACAGATACGCAGTATTTT
CDR3aa: CASTQELGTGLFTDTQYF

d_gene: TRBD1
v_gene: TRBV30
j_gene: TRBJ2-5
abundance: few
CDR3nt: TGTGCCTGCCTAACAGGGGGCGGCGAGACCCAGTACTTC
CDR3aa: CACLTGGGETQYF

d_gene: NA
v_gene: TRBV4-1
j_gene: TRBJ2-5
abundance: NA
CDR3nt: TGCGCCAGCAGCCCCACAAGCGGAAACGTACGGGAGACCCAGTACTTC
CDR3aa: CASSPTSGNVRETQYF

d_gene: TRBD1
v_gene: TRBV12-3/TRBV12-4
j_gene: TRBJ2-5
abundance: many
CDR3nt: TGTGCCAGCAGTCATCGGACAGGGGGAGGAGAGACCCAGTACTTC
CDR3aa: CASSHRTGGGETQYF

d_gene: NA
v_gene: TRBV28
j_gene: TRBJ2-7
abundance: few
CDR3nt: TGTGCCAGCAGTTTATCCCATGGGTCGACCTACGAGCAGTACTTC
CDR3aa: CASSLSHGSTYEQYF

d_gene: NA
v_gene: TRBV27
j_gene: TRBJ2-2
abundance: few
CDR3nt: TGTGCCAGCAGTGCACAAAGGACAGTCCGCACCGGGGAGCTGTTTTTT
CDR3aa: CASSAQRTVRTGELFF

d_gene: NA
v_gene: TRBV9
j_gene: TRBJ1-6
abundance: many
CDR3nt: TGTGCCAGCAGCGTAGACGGGGTTTCACCCCTCCACTTT
CDR3aa: CASSVDGVSPLHF

d_gene: TRBD1
v_gene: TRBV25-1
j_gene: TRBJ1-1
abundance: many
CDR3nt: TGTGCCAGCAGTGAATACGCAGGGGGTAACACTGAAGCTTTCTTT
CDR3aa: CASSEYAGGNTEAFF

d_gene: TRBD1
v_gene: TRBV18
j_gene: TRBJ2-2
abundance: few
CDR3nt: TGTGCCAGCTCCTCGACAGGGGTGGAGCTGTTTTTT
CDR3aa: CASSSTGVELFF

d_gene: NA
v_gene: TRBV18
j_gene: TRBJ1-2
abundance: NA
CDR3nt: TGTGCCAGCTCACCACGAGGGGATGGCTACACCTTC
CDR3aa: CASSPRGDGYTF

d_gene: NA
v_gene: TRBV11-2
j_gene: TRBJ1-2
abundance: medium-sized
CDR3nt: TGTGCCAGCAGCTCGGGGTATGGCTACACCTTC
CDR3aa: CASSSGYGYTF

d_gene: NA
v_gene: TRBV28
j_gene: TRBJ2-1
abundance: NA
CDR3nt: TGTGCCAGCAGTTTCTTGGGGTACGAGCAGTTCTTC
CDR3aa: CASSFLGYEQFF

d_gene: NA
v_gene: TRBV3-1
j_gene: TRBJ2-1
abundance: many
CDR3nt: TGTGCCAGCAGCCAAGACCCCATAGGCGGTGCCTACAATGAGCAGTTCTTC
CDR3aa: CASSQDPIGGAYNEQFF

d_gene: NA
v_gene: TRBV7-9
j_gene: TRBJ1-3
abundance: many
CDR3nt: TGTGCCAGCAGCTTCCAGGTCTCTGGAAACACCATATATTTT
CDR3aa: CASSFQVSGNTIYF

d_gene: NA
v_gene: TRBV29-1
j_gene: TRBJ1-1
abundance: many
CDR3nt: TGCAGCGTTTGGGCGGCTGAAGCTTTCTTT
CDR3aa: CSVWAAEAFF

d_gene: TRBD2
v_gene: TRBV27
j_gene: TRBJ2-2
abundance: few
CDR3nt: TGTGCCAGCAGTTCGGGGACTAGCGCGAACACCGGGGAGCTGTTTTTT
CDR3aa: CASSSGTSANTGELFF

d_gene: TRBD1
v_gene: TRBV11-2
j_gene: TRBJ1-6
abundance: NA
CDR3nt: TGTGCCAGCAGCTTAGGAGGGACAGGGGGCAGGTCACCCCTCCACTTT
CDR3aa: CASSLGGTGGRSPLHF

d_gene: NA
v_gene: TRBV3-1
j_gene: TRBJ1-6
abundance: once
CDR3nt: TGTGCCAGCAGCCCTTCGCCCATGGTAGAGTCACCCCTCCACTTT
CDR3aa: CASSPSPMVESPLHF

d_gene: NA
v_gene: TRBV11-2
j_gene: TRBJ1-3
abundance: many
CDR3nt: TGTGCCAGCAGTCAGGGTACAGGGAGCTCTGGAAACACCATATATTTT
CDR3aa: CASSQGTGSSGNTIYF

d_gene: TRBD1
v_gene: TRBV7-9
j_gene: TRBJ2-7
abundance: NA
CDR3nt: TGTGCCAGCAGCCGATCCGGGACAGGATACGAGCAGTACTTC
CDR3aa: CASSRSGTGYEQYF

d_gene: NA
v_gene: TRBV4-2
j_gene: TRBJ2-1
abundance: NA
CDR3nt: TGTGCCAGCAGCCAAGGGAATTTACTCAATGAGCAGTTCTTC
CDR3aa: CASSQGNLLNEQFF

d_gene: NA
v_gene: TRBV18
j_gene: TRBJ2-1
abundance: many
CDR3nt: TGTGCCAGCTCCCTCGGGAATGAGCAGTTCTTC
CDR3aa: CASSLGNEQFF

d_gene: NA
v_gene: TRBV7-2
j_gene: TRBJ1-4
abundance: NA
CDR3nt: TGTGCCAGCAGTACGGGGGGACTGGGTGGTGAAAAACTGTTTTTT
CDR3aa: CASSTGGLGGEKLFF

d_gene: TRBD1
v_gene: TRBV11-3
j_gene: TRBJ1-3
abundance: many
CDR3nt: TGTGCCTCCAGGGGGGCAAAAGGAAACACCATATATTTT
CDR3aa: CASRGAKGNTIYF

d_gene: TRBD2
v_gene: TRBV2
j_gene: TRBJ2-5
abundance: NA
CDR3nt: TGTTCCAGCAGTGAAGGTTCTAGCGGACGGGAGACCCAGTACTTC
CDR3aa: CSSSEGSSGRETQYF

d_gene: TRBD2
v_gene: TRBV2
j_gene: TRBJ2-2
abundance: NA
CDR3nt: TGTGCCGGGGCGACCGGGGGGGACACCGGGGAGCTGTTTTTT
CDR3aa: CAGATGGDTGELFF

d_gene: NA
v_gene: TRBV3-1
j_gene: TRBJ1-2
abundance: NA
CDR3nt: TGTGCCAGCAGCCGCGCGGGAGCGGAGGGCTACACCTTC
CDR3aa: CASSRAGAEGYTF

d_gene: TRBD1
v_gene: TRBV5-1
j_gene: TRBJ1-2
abundance: NA
CDR3nt: TGCGCCAGCAGAGGACAGGGCTCAGGGGGATATGGCTACACCTTC
CDR3aa: CASRGQGSGGYGYTF

d_gene: NA
v_gene: TRBV4-2
j_gene: TRBJ1-1
abundance: NA
CDR3nt: TGTGCCAGCAGCCAAGATGGCTGGTTGTGGGCAACCAAGAACACTGAAGCTTTCTTT
CDR3aa: CASSQDGWLWATKNTEAFF

d_gene: TRBD1
v_gene: TRBV5-1
j_gene: TRBJ1-2
abundance: few
CDR3nt: TGTGCCAGCAGCCCCGGACAGGGATCAGTTTCGGTCGGGGCCTATGGCTACACCTTC
CDR3aa: CASSPGQGSVSVGAYGYTF

d_gene: NA
v_gene: TRBV7-8
j_gene: TRBJ2-3
abundance: NA
CDR3nt: TGTGGCAGCAGTCCGAGAGCGAGTCCCATATCGACAGATACGCAGTATTTT
CDR3aa: CGSSPRASPISTDTQYF

d_gene: TRBD2
v_gene: TRBV12-3/TRBV12-4
j_gene: TRBJ2-7
abundance: once
CDR3nt: TGTGCCAGCAGGAGGACTAGCGGGAGCTACGAGCAGTACTTC
CDR3aa: CASRRTSGSYEQYF

d_gene: TRBD1
v_gene: TRBV20-1
j_gene: TRBJ1-2
abundance: medium-sized
CDR3nt: TGCAGTGCTAGAGCTGACAGGGGGCGGGGTGGCTACACCTTC
CDR3aa: CSARADRGRGGYTF

d_gene: NA
v_gene: TRBV30
j_gene: TRBJ1-5
abundance: NA
CDR3nt: TGTGCCTGGTCGGGGGGATACGGCAATCAGCCCCAGCATTTT
CDR3aa: CAWSGGYGNQPQHF

d_gene: NA
v_gene: TRBV5-1
j_gene: TRBJ2-5
abundance: many
CDR3nt: TGCGCCAGCAGCTCCGGGACTTTAATAGAGACCCAGTACTTC
CDR3aa: CASSSGTLIETQYF